These T cell receptor beta chains were read from a single sample in a study of T cell repertoires in cytomegalovirus infection. These receptors' antigens are unknown. TCRdb redid the calling of the reads with MiXCR, one entry per CDR3 protein. In the table there are around 540,000 distinct CDR3 sequences, roughly 34% of which are singletons. Sequences were derived from cultured PBMCs, sampled from culture after CMV antigen stimulation. These receptors all stem from a human donor in good health (CMV status not recorded). Some clones in this sample may be carry-over from other donors' samples. CDR3s include the opening cysteine and the closing phenylalanine or tryptophan. Fields, in order: V gene, J gene, CDR3 length, clone size, D gene, CDR3 DNA, CDR3 protein. A D gene is named only where the DNA matches it firmly. The size field is filled for only some rows; it gives once, few, many or a size class.

TRBV7-8	TRBJ2-1	14	few	NA	TGTGCCAGCAGCTTGTCCGGGACCCGAAATGAGCAGTTCTTC	CASSLSGTRNEQFF
TRBV20-1	TRBJ1-5	14	NA	NA	TGCAGTGCCAGTGGGGGGTCAGGGTATCAGCCCCAGCATTTT	CSASGGSGYQPQHF
TRBV7-2	TRBJ2-6	18	few	TRBD1	TGTGCCAGCAGCTTCCGACAGGGGCGGGAATCTGGGGCCAACGTCCTGACTTTC	CASSFRQGRESGANVLTF
TRBV7-6	TRBJ2-6	16	many	NA	TGTGCCAGCAGCCCCCGAAGCCTCTCTGGGGCCAACGTCCTGACTTTC	CASSPRSLSGANVLTF
TRBV4-1	TRBJ1-2	13	few	NA	TGCGCCAGCAGCCAGGGATTCAACTATGGCTACACCTTC	CASSQGFNYGYTF
TRBV7-8	TRBJ2-1	15	few	TRBD1	TGTGCCAGCAGCTCTCGACAGGGGGCTAACAATGAGCAGTTCTTC	CASSSRQGANNEQFF
TRBV11-2	TRBJ2-2	16	NA	TRBD2	TGTGCCAGCAGCCTTATAGCGGGAGTATTCACCGGGGAGCTGTTTTTT	CASSLIAGVFTGELFF
TRBV7-9	TRBJ1-1	13	few	TRBD1	TGTGCCAGCAGCCGACAGGGGGCCACTGAAGCTTTCTTT	CASSRQGATEAFF
TRBV12-5	TRBJ2-1	12	NA	NA	TGTGCTAGTGGTTTCGGGCCACCCCAGCAGTTCTTC	CASGFGPPQQFF
TRBV7-2	TRBJ1-1	13	few	NA	TGTGCCAGCAGGAAAGGCGTGAACACTGAAGCTTTCTTT	CASRKGVNTEAFF
TRBV7-9	TRBJ1-1	18	few	TRBD1	TGTGCCAGCAGCTCACATCTGGGACAGGGTCGGTTTCGCACTGAAGCTTTCTTT	CASSSHLGQGRFRTEAFF
TRBV7-8	TRBJ2-1	16	NA	TRBD2	TGTGCCAGCAAAAAGGGACTAGCGCTCTCCTACAATGAGCAGTTCTTC	CASKKGLALSYNEQFF
TRBV6-5	TRBJ2-2	15	NA	NA	TGTGCCAGCAGTATCTCTGCGGCGTTCACCGGGGAGCTGTTTTTT	CASSISAAFTGELFF
TRBV7-9	TRBJ1-3	14	NA	NA	TGTGCCAGCAGCTCGGGCAACTCTGGAAGCACCATATATTTT	CASSSGNSGSTIYF
TRBV12-3/TRBV12-4	TRBJ1-2	16	few	NA	TGTGCCAGCAGTTCGACAGTCCGGGCCGATTTGGATGGCTACACCTTC	CASSSTVRADLDGYTF
TRBV10-3	TRBJ1-1	14	few	TRBD1	TGTGCCATCAGACCGGGACAGGGGAACACTGAAGCTTTCTTT	CAIRPGQGNTEAFF
TRBV10-3	TRBJ2-1	16	few	NA	TGTGCCATCAGTGACAGGGTGGTGACAAGCAACAATGAGCAGTTCTTC	CAISDRVVTSNNEQFF
TRBV7-8	TRBJ1-1	12	few	NA	TGTGCCAGCAGGCCAAATCCCCCCGAAGCTTTCTTT	CASRPNPPEAFF
TRBV4-3	TRBJ1-2	14	few	NA	TGCGCCAGCAGCCAAGATATTTCCCCCTATGGCTACACCTTC	CASSQDISPYGYTF
TRBV20-1	TRBJ2-5	16	NA	TRBD1	TGCAGTGCTAGAGATCGGGGACAGGGGCTCGGGGAGACCCAGTACTTC	CSARDRGQGLGETQYF
TRBV20-1	TRBJ2-3	12	NA	NA	TGCAGTGCTACAGGGAACACAGATACGCAGTATTTT	CSATGNTDTQYF